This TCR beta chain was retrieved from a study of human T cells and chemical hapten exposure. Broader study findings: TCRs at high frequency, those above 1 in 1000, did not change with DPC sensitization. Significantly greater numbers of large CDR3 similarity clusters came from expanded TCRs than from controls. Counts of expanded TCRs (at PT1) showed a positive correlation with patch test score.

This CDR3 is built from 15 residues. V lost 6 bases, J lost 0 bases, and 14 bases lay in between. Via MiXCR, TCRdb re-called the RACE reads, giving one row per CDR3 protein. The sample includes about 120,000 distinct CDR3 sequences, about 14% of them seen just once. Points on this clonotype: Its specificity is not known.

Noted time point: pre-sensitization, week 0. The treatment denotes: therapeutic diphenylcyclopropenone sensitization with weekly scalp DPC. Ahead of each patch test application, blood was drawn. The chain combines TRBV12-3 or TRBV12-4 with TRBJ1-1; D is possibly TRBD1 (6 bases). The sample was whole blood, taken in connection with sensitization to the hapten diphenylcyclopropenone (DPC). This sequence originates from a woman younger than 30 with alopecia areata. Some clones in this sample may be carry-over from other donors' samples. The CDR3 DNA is TGTGCCAGCAGGCCAGGGAGGGGGTTGAACACTGAAGCTTTCTTT. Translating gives CASRPGRGLNTEAFF.